These 23 T cell receptor beta chains share one sample of origin, sequenced in a study of shared clonotypes between healthy human individuals. Data came from immunoSEQ multiplex PCR; TCRdb stores just in-frame clones and leaves some out. The sample yields hundreds of thousands of clones, approximately 74% seen once. The material sequenced was memory CD4+ T cells sorted from blood. Subset denoted: CD45RA-negative fraction. The receptors stem from a woman aged 30 to 39 in good health.

V usage is TRBV5-4 and J usage is TRBJ2-5, with D unresolved. CDR1 and CDR2 (germline): SGHNT, YYREEE (reference sequence). This CDR3 has 12 residues. Trimming shortened V by 2 bases and J by 5 bases, and 7 bases separated the two germline ends. CDR3 DNA: TGTGCCAGCAGCTTCGGCAGGGAGACCCAGTACTTC. This sequence encodes CASSFGRETQYF.

This chain links TRBV29-1 with TRBJ2-5, with D perhaps TRBD2 (6 bases). Germline CDR1 is SQVTM and CDR2 is ANQGSEA. V was pared by 4 bases and J by 2 bases, with 17 bases between. The CDR3 has 15 amino acids. CDR3 sequence reads: CSVALNPGLQETQYF. The CDR3 DNA reads as TGCAGCGTTGCCCTCAATCCGGGACTGCAAGAGACCCAGTACTTC.

The genes are TRBV25-1 and TRBJ2-2; 8 bases are shared with TRBD2. J lost 0 bases, V lost 7 bases, and 7 bases had no gene match. Looked up from germline, CDR1 is MGHDK and CDR2 is SYGVNS. This CDR3 is built from 16 residues. The chain's CDR3 is CASNSLSGTNTGELFF. For the CDR3, the DNA is TGTGCCAGCAACTCTCTTAGCGGGACGAACACCGGGGAGCTGTTTTTT. Variable domain in full (rest from reference TRBV25-1 and TRBJ2-2): EADIYQTPRYLVIGTGKKITLECSQTMGHDKMYWYQQDPGMELHLIHYSYGVNSTEKGDLSSESTVSRIRTEHFPLTLESARPSHTSQYLCASNSLSGTNTGELFFGEGSRLTVL.

J is TRBJ2-3 and V is TRBV7-3; 8 nucleotides agree with TRBD2. The V gene end was trimmed by 4 bases and the J gene end by 4 bases; junction bases not matched to a gene: 4. Germline CDR1 and CDR2: SGHTA and FQGTGA. This CDR3 comprises 14 residues. The CDR3 nucleotides read TGTGCCAGCAGCTCAGACGGGGGGGCAGATACGCAGTATTTT. It encodes CASSSDGGADTQYF.

CDR3 amino acids: CASKARQGALYEQYF. Here the CDR3 DNA reads TGTGCCAGCAAGGCCAGACAGGGGGCCCTCTACGAGCAGTACTTC. V is TRBV5-4 and J is TRBJ2-7; 10 bases agree with TRBD1. The junction had 9 bases not matched to a gene; V was cut back by 6 bases and J by 3 bases. CDR3 size: 15 residues. Germline-derived CDR1 and CDR2 are SGHNT and YYREEE (reference sequence).

With regard to this clone: The identical CDR3 is also encoded by other nucleotide sequences in the sample. This chain connects TRBV5-1 to TRBJ1-5; 7 bases agree with TRBD1. V was clipped by 2 bases and J by 4 bases; unmatched bases: 0. CDR3 length: 13 amino acids. CDR1 and CDR2 from the germline V gene are SGHRS and YFSETQ. The CDR3 DNA follows: TGCGCCAGCAGCTTACAGGGGAATCAGCCCCAGCATTTT. As protein: CASSLQGNQPQHF. The complete variable domain, with remaining parts taken from reference TRBV5-1 and TRBJ1-5, reads KAGVTQTPRYLIKTRGQQVTLSCSPISGHRSVSWYQQTPGQGLQFLFEYFSETQRNKGNFPGRFSGRQFSNSRSEMNVSTLELGDSALYLCASSLQGNQPQHFGDGTRLSIL.

The chain is built from TRBV4-2 and TRBJ2-1; 9 positions agree with TRBD2. V lost 0 bases to trimming and J lost 5 bases; unmatched junction nucleotides: 2. The CDR3 covers 15 residues. Germline V lookup: CDR1 LGHNA, CDR2 YNFKEQ. CDR3 DNA sequence: TGTGCCAGCAGCCAAGAGTCTAGCGGGGACAATGAGCAGTTCTTC. This encodes CASSQESSGDNEQFF.

This clone appeared a few times. The chain uses TRBV6-5 and TRBJ2-1; the D gene is possibly TRBD2 (6 bases). This CDR3 is 15 amino acids long. The V gene's germline CDR1 is MNHEY and CDR2 SVGAGI. V lost 7 bases and J lost 0, with 13 bases in between. CDR3 bases: TGTGCCAGCACCCAGAAGACTAGCTCCTACAATGAGCAGTTCTTC. Translation gives CASTQKTSSYNEQFF.

This clone was counted only a few times. CDR3 loop: CASSRGNTIYF. As DNA, the CDR3 is TGTGCCAGTAGTCGTGGAAACACCATATATTTT. The chain links TRBV19 to TRBJ1-3; D gene uncertain. CDR1 LNHDA and CDR2 SQIVND come from the germline V gene (reference sequence). The CDR3 consists of 11 residues. V was clipped by 5 bases and J by 3 bases, with 2 bases between them.

The chain carries TRBV19 and TRBJ2-2, with 10 bases lining up with TRBD2. CDR3 length equals 15 residues. V was pared by 10 bases and J by 6 bases, with 11 bases of the junction left unmatched. The germline CDR1 and CDR2 sequences are LNHDA and SQIVND (reference sequence). In DNA, the CDR3 is TGTGCCACCGGGGGGGCTAGCGGGAGCCCCGGGGAGCTGTTTTTT. This codes for CATGGASGSPGELFF.

The CDR3 coding sequence is TGCAGCGTTGAACTGCGGGAGGGGACCCCCTACGAGCAGTACTTC. Amino acids: CSVELREGTPYEQYF. This chain uses TRBV29-1 with TRBJ2-7, with 9 bases identical to TRBD2. Germline lookup yields CDR1 SQVTM and CDR2 ANQGSEA. CDR3 size: 15 residues. V lost 2 bases to trimming and J lost 2 bases; unmatched junction nucleotides: 7.

The chain recombines TRBV7-9 with TRBJ2-3; D not resolved. Trimming cost V 1 base and J 2 bases, with 7 bases left between them. Germline lookup yields CDR1 SEHNR and CDR2 FQNEAQ (reference sequence). CDR3 length: 14 amino acids. The CDR3 DNA is TGTGCCAGCAGCTTAGAACAGTTCACAGATACGCAGTATTTT. Its translation: CASSLEQFTDTQYF.

The chain links TRBV28 to TRBJ1-4, with a tentative D call TRBD1 (5 bases). The CDR3 covers 16 residues. The V and J ends lost 7 bases and 11 bases respectively, with 26 bases between them. The germline V gene encodes CDR1 MDHEN and CDR2 SYDVKM. The CDR3 sequence is CASKNDRLPAPWKLFF. For the CDR3, the DNA is TGTGCCAGCAAAAACGACAGACTACCCGCCCCATGGAAACTGTTTTTT.

This clone was detected ten times or more. Other DNA sequences from this sample encode an identical CDR3 as well. CDR3 nucleotide sequence: TGTGCCAGTAGTAGAGGGATAAATCAGCCCCAGCATTTT. Its protein product is CASSRGINQPQHF. V usage is TRBV19 and J usage is TRBJ1-5, with no clear D. The V gene lost 4 bases and the J gene lost 4 bases, with 8 bases spanning the gap. CDR3 length: 13 residues. CDR1 and CDR2 from the germline V gene are LNHDA and SQIVND (reference sequence).

This clone was counted between two and nine times. The chain recombines TRBV5-8 with TRBJ1-5, with 8 bases identical to TRBD1. Germline lookup yields CDR1 SGHTS and CDR2 YDEGEE. V lost 5 bases and J lost 2; bases outside the gene matches: 9. This CDR3 region has 16 residues. CDR3 sequence: CASSYGQGLGNQPQHF. As DNA, the CDR3 is TGTGCCAGCAGTTATGGACAGGGTTTGGGCAATCAGCCCCAGCATTTT.

The CDR3 protein is CASSLRFGTEKLFF. The CDR3 DNA reads as TGTGCCAGCAGCTTAAGATTCGGGACTGAAAAACTGTTTTTT. The gene calls are TRBV7-6 and TRBJ1-4; tentative D call: TRBD1 (5 bases). Germline loops: CDR1 SGHVS, CDR2 FNYEAQ. The CDR3 has 14 residues. V gave up 2 bases and J gave up 7 bases, with 11 bases separating them.

For the CDR3, the DNA is TGTGCCAGCAGCTCCACCGGACAGGCCATTTTTAACACCGGGGAGCTGTTTTTT. Encoded protein: CASSSTGQAIFNTGELFF. The chain carries TRBV7-6 and TRBJ2-2; TRBD1 matches at 7 bases. Germline V gene data show CDR1 as SGHVS and CDR2 as FNYEAQ. The CDR3 length is 18 residues. With 4 bases clipped from V and 2 bases from J, the junction kept 13 bases outside the gene matches.

Here the CDR3 DNA reads TGTGCCAGCAGCCAAGTCGGTCTCTCGGGGATAGAAAAACTGTTTTTT. Translating it yields CASSQVGLSGIEKLFF. The chain links TRBV14 to TRBJ1-4; no clear D. From germline, CDR1 is SGHDN and CDR2 FVKESK. V was clipped by 1 base and J by 8 bases, with 17 bases between them. There are 16 residues in the CDR3.

This clone was detected a few times. Other DNA sequences in the sample encode the same CDR3. Here the CDR3 reads CASSEGNNQPQHF. For the CDR3, the DNA is TGTGCCAGCAGTGAAGGTAACAATCAGCCCCAGCATTTT. The chain uses TRBV25-1 and TRBJ1-5; D remains ambiguous. The CDR3 length is 13 residues. Trimming removed 2 bases from V and 3 bases from J, with 5 bases in between. Germline V gene lookup returns CDR1 MGHDK and CDR2 SYGVNS.

The V gene is TRBV2, the J gene TRBJ2-5; 7 bases map to TRBD1. Germline loops: CDR1 SNHLY, CDR2 FYNNEI. Trimming took 8 bases from V and 5 from J; bases not matched to a gene: 14. This CDR3 is built from 15 residues. CDR3: CASHRGKSQWETQYF. As DNA, the CDR3 is TGTGCCAGCCACAGGGGAAAGAGCCAGTGGGAGACCCAGTACTTC.

As for this clone: Just one base apart from a much larger clone, this may be a read error. The sample carries other DNA sequences with the same CDR3. The J gene is TRBJ2-1, the V gene TRBV6-5, with TRBD1 matching 7 bases. J gave up 0 bases and V 5 bases, and 4 bases lay outside the gene matches. CDR1 and CDR2 (germline): MNHEY, SVGAGI. The CDR3 has 15 residues. The CDR3 is CASSQTGSSYNEQFF. DNA for the CDR3: TGTGCCAGCAGTCAGACAGGGAGCTCCTACAATGAGCAGTTCTTC.

This chain joins TRBV29-1 and TRBJ2-2, with 8 bases identical to TRBD2. CDR3 length equals 14 residues. From germline, CDR1 is SQVTM and CDR2 ANQGSEA. V shed 5 bases and J 1 base; nucleotides not matched to a gene: 3. This CDR3 reads CSVRAGGNTGELFF. The CDR3, as DNA: TGCAGCGTTCGGGCGGGAGGGAACACCGGGGAGCTGTTTTTT.

This clone was found a few times. V usage is TRBV5-1 and J usage is TRBJ1-3, with a weak D call TRBD1 (5 bases). V lost 0 bases, J lost 2 bases, and 12 bases lay in between. The germline gives CDR1 SGHRS, CDR2 YFSETQ. The CDR3 contains 16 residues. CDR3 DNA: TGCGCCAGCAGCTTGGCGGGGGAAAATACTGGAAACACCATATATTTT. Protein product: CASSLAGENTGNTIYF.